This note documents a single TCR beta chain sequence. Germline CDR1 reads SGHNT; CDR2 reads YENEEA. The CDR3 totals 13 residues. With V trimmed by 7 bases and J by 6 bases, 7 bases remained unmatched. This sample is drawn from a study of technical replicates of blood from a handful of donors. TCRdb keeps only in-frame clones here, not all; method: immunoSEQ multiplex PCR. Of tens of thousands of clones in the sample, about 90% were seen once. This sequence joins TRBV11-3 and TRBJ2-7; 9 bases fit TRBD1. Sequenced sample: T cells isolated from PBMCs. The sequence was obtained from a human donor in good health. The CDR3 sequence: CASNIQGAGEQYF. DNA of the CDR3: TGTGCCAGCAACATACAGGGGGCGGGCGAGCAGTACTTC.